Listed below are T cell receptor beta chains from one sample, sequenced in a study of cytomegalovirus exposure and HLA in healthy donors. Repertoires were generated with immunoSEQ multiplex PCR, while TCRdb's copy carries only in-frame clones and drops some. Of roughly 75,000 clones in the sample, 94% were seen once. Sequencing was done on a sample of PBMCs. Source of these receptors: a woman aged 18-29 years in good health and CMV-seronegative. CDR3s include the opening cysteine and the closing phenylalanine or tryptophan.

v_call cdr3_aa
TRBV11-3 CASSLPLEYEQYF
TRBV27 CASSLSGAGVAVYGYTF
TRBV6-1 CASRERGYNEQFF
TRBV30 CAQRLAGSYEQYF
TRBV20-1 CSALSYNEQFF
TRBV5-1 CASSHESGETQYF
TRBV12-2 CASRLAHETSLTGELFF
TRBV7-9 CASSLPTPNYGYTF
TRBV28 CASRRGQISSYEQYF
TRBV5-8 CASSLESSRELFF
TRBV5-1 CASSLASSSYNEQFF
TRBV6-1 CASKGGGEANVLTF
TRBV4-1 CASSQGGSSGRGDTQYF
TRBV14 CASSRIMGAPYNEQFF
TRBV5-1 CASSLGSVHEQYF
TRBV28 CASSLFISNQPQHF
TRBV21-1 CASSKVIPGDTEAFF
TRBV7-9 CASSEDRDTGELFF
TRBV4-1 CASSHFIEGEKLFF
TRBV5-1 CASSLAGQGLNTEAFF
TRBV7-8 CASSEGTGYGYTF
TRBV4-3 CASSQRYFRTASSTDTQYF